A selection of T cell receptor beta chains follows, all from one sample in a study of T cell repertoires in cytomegalovirus infection. Each CDR3 protein is one row after TCRdb ran MiXCR on the reads. The sample shows 200,000 to 300,000 distinct CDR3 sequences, approximately 10% of them seen only once. The sequencing sample was made of PBMCs. The receptors were gathered from a human donor in good health (CMV status not recorded). Some clones in this sample may be carry-over from other donors' samples. The CDR3 runs from the conserved cysteine through the conserved F or W. The D gene is left open where the match is weak. A clone size is listed for some rows: how often the clone was seen (once, few, many), or a class if it is expanded.

size	V	J	D	CDR3	DNA
-	TRBV5-1	TRBJ2-7	TRBD1	CASSLEGTVPPYEQYF	TGCGCCAGCAGCTTGGAGGGGACAGTTCCACCCTACGAGCAGTACTTC
many	TRBV7-2	TRBJ2-7	TRBD2	CASSPISGRTSYEQYF	TGTGCCAGCAGCCCCATTAGCGGGAGGACCTCCTACGAGCAGTACTTC
few	TRBV5-1	TRBJ2-1	-	CASSQGGRGRNEQFF	TGCGCCAGCAGCCAGGGGGGCAGGGGAAGGAATGAGCAGTTCTTC
many	TRBV30	TRBJ2-5	TRBD1	CACPGQGQTQYF	TGTGCCTGTCCGGGACAGGGCCAGACCCAGTACTTC
many	TRBV20-1	TRBJ2-1	TRBD2	CSAQSTGTSRYNEQFF	TGCAGTGCCCAATCCACCGGGACTAGCCGGTACAATGAGCAGTTCTTC
-	TRBV27	TRBJ2-2	-	CASSSLVPGELFF	TGTGCCAGCAGTTCACTAGTTCCCGGGGAGCTGTTTTTT
few	TRBV7-8	TRBJ1-5	-	CASSLAATGRNQPQHF	TGTGCCAGCAGCTTAGCAGCCACAGGCCGCAATCAGCCCCAGCATTTT
many	TRBV19	TRBJ1-4	TRBD1	CASRTGFRSGNEKLFF	TGTGCCAGTAGGACAGGGTTCAGGAGTGGAAATGAAAAACTGTTTTTT
-	TRBV7-9	TRBJ2-1	TRBD2	CASSPPSGFTTYNEQFF	TGTGCCAGCAGCCCCCCTAGCGGGTTCACTACCTACAATGAGCAGTTCTTC
many	TRBV7-2	TRBJ1-2	-	CASSSYGGSGGYTF	TGTGCCAGCAGCTCCTACGGGGGCTCTGGGGGCTACACCTTC
-	TRBV16	TRBJ1-1	-	CASSQSGLLNTEAFF	TGTGCCAGCAGCCAATCGGGGCTTTTGAACACTGAAGCTTTCTTT
many	TRBV4-1	TRBJ1-6	TRBD1	CASSQGETGNSPLHF	TGCGCCAGCAGCCAAGGGGAGACAGGGAATTCACCCCTCCACTTT
-	TRBV12-3/TRBV12-4	TRBJ1-1	TRBD1	CASRPGQGSLAEAFF	TGTGCCAGCCGACCGGGACAGGGGAGTCTGGCTGAAGCTTTCTTT
-	TRBV20-1	TRBJ2-1	TRBD2	CSAHDWEGNEQFF	TGCAGTGCTCACGACTGGGAGGGCAATGAGCAGTTCTTC
few	TRBV20-1	TRBJ2-7	-	CSASTTMAYEQYF	TGCAGTGCTAGTACCACAATGGCCTACGAGCAGTACTTC
few	TRBV18	TRBJ1-2	-	CASSPDPSTITDGYTF	TGTGCCAGCTCACCGGACCCATCCACCATTACCGATGGCTACACCTTC
few	TRBV29-1	TRBJ1-4	-	CSASRGTQTNEKLFF	TGCAGCGCCAGCCGAGGGACCCAAACTAATGAAAAACTGTTTTTT
-	TRBV15	TRBJ2-4	-	CATSRRRGDKNIQYF	TGTGCCACCAGCAGGCGCAGGGGGGACAAAAACATTCAGTACTTC
many	TRBV7-2	TRBJ1-3	-	CASSLGGAGRNTIYF	TGTGCCAGCAGCTTAGGTGGGGCAGGGCGGAACACCATATATTTT
many	TRBV28	TRBJ2-7	TRBD2	CASSLGGALAYEQYF	TGTGCCAGCAGTCTCGGGGGGGCCTTGGCCTACGAGCAGTACTTC
few	TRBV7-2	TRBJ2-4	TRBD2	CASSLGRGEGNIQYF	TGTGCCAGCAGCCTAGGAAGAGGGGAGGGAAACATTCAGTACTTC
many	TRBV7-3	TRBJ2-1	TRBD2	CASSPRGSGGTEQFF	TGTGCCAGCAGCCCCCGGGGTAGCGGGGGTACGGAGCAGTTCTTC
-	TRBV20-1	TRBJ1-5	TRBD1	CSATFGTGQNQPQHF	TGCAGTGCTACCTTTGGGACAGGGCAAAATCAGCCCCAGCATTTT
-	TRBV15	TRBJ2-1	TRBD2	CATRETREGLGNEQFF	TGTGCCACCAGAGAGACCCGGGAGGGCTTGGGGAATGAGCAGTTCTTC
medium-sized	TRBV7-2	TRBJ2-5	TRBD1	CASSFSGTGGGETQYF	TGTGCCAGCAGCTTTTCTGGGACAGGGGGTGGAGAGACCCAGTACTTC
many	TRBV5-4	TRBJ2-1	TRBD1	CASSLGLHGTGSHNEQFF	TGTGCCAGCAGCTTGGGGTTACACGGGACAGGGTCCCACAATGAGCAGTTCTTC
-	TRBV6-2/TRBV6-3	TRBJ1-1	TRBD1	CASSPTGAEAFF	TGTGCCAGCAGCCCGACAGGGGCTGAAGCTTTCTTT
many	TRBV7-4	TRBJ2-5	TRBD2	CASSFSSREGETQYF	TGTGCCAGCAGCTTTTCCAGTCGGGAGGGAGAGACCCAGTACTTC
many	TRBV5-1	TRBJ2-1	-	CASSLPGTPNGVHEQFF	TGCGCCAGCAGCTTGCCCGGGACTCCCAACGGGGTCCATGAGCAGTTCTTC
many	TRBV29-1	TRBJ2-7	-	CSVSLGRGGEQYF	TGCAGCGTTAGTCTAGGGAGAGGCGGCGAGCAGTACTTC
many	TRBV6-1	TRBJ1-5	TRBD1	CASSRGGGYQPQHF	TGTGCCAGCAGCCGGGGAGGGGGCTATCAGCCCCAGCATTTT
many	TRBV7-2	TRBJ1-1	TRBD1	CASSRSGTVFMNTEAFF	TGTGCCAGCAGCAGATCCGGGACAGTCTTTATGAACACTGAAGCTTTCTTT
many	TRBV7-2	TRBJ2-3	TRBD1	CASSPGTGLNTDTQYF	TGTGCCAGCAGCCCAGGGACAGGGCTGAACACAGATACGCAGTATTTT
-	TRBV30	TRBJ2-5	-	CAWSAPGLETQYF	TGTGCCTGGAGTGCCCCGGGACTAGAGACCCAGTACTTC
-	TRBV5-4	TRBJ2-5	-	CASSLETWGETQYF	TGTGCCAGCAGCTTGGAAACCTGGGGAGAGACCCAGTACTTC
many	TRBV7-2	TRBJ2-3	-	CASSLVLGRSTDTQYF	TGTGCCAGCAGCTTAGTGTTGGGACGAAGCACAGATACGCAGTATTTT
many	TRBV6-8	TRBJ1-2	-	CASSWAGTRDYGYTF	TGTGCCAGCAGTTGGGCAGGGACGAGAGACTATGGCTACACCTTC
few	TRBV28	TRBJ1-4	-	CASKLTTANEKLFF	TGTGCCAGCAAGCTGACGACGGCAAATGAAAAACTGTTTTTT
many	TRBV7-9	TRBJ2-1	TRBD1	CASSPKGQGRNEQFF	TGTGCCAGCAGCCCCAAGGGACAGGGTAGGAATGAGCAGTTCTTC
many	TRBV7-2	TRBJ1-1	-	CASSLNPGMTAEAFF	TGTGCCAGCAGCTTAAATCCAGGGATGACTGCTGAAGCTTTCTTT
many	TRBV2	TRBJ1-5	-	CASSLFREGNQPQHF	TGTGCCAGCAGTCTATTCAGGGAGGGCAATCAGCCCCAGCATTTT
few	TRBV7-2	TRBJ1-5	-	CASSSGPGTLGNQPQHF	TGTGCCAGCAGTTCCGGACCCGGGACATTAGGCAATCAGCCCCAGCATTTT
many	TRBV20-1	TRBJ2-1	TRBD2	CSARDQAWGGNEQFF	TGCAGTGCTAGAGATCAGGCTTGGGGGGGCAATGAGCAGTTCTTC
many	TRBV28	TRBJ1-5	-	CASYVGWQPQHF	TGTGCCAGCTACGTCGGCTGGCAGCCCCAGCATTTT
many	TRBV7-8	TRBJ2-3	-	CASSSGGSGASIRTQYF	TGTGCCAGCAGCTCTGGTGGGTCCGGGGCCTCTATCCGTACGCAGTATTTT
many	TRBV7-2	TRBJ1-1	-	CASRRQAGSEAFF	TGTGCCAGCAGAAGGCAGGCGGGGAGTGAAGCTTTCTTT
few	TRBV29-1	TRBJ2-7	TRBD2	CSVGRLAGGREQYF	TGCAGCGTTGGAAGACTAGCGGGAGGGAGAGAGCAGTACTTC
few	TRBV5-1	TRBJ2-7	-	CASSLSGPKRRHEQYF	TGCGCCAGCAGCCTCTCCGGACCCAAAAGGCGGCACGAGCAGTACTTC